Below are 32 T cell receptor beta chains sequenced from a single sample in a study of CD8 T cells in ankylosing spondylitis. The antigens of these receptors remain unknown. TCRdb analysed the 5' RACE reads with MiXCR anew, one entry per CDR3 protein. The table lists about 540,000 distinct CDR3 sequences, approximately 11% of them singletons. Points from the study as a whole: In ankylosing spondylitis blood, a motif of roughly eight highly homologous TCR beta variants appeared characteristic.

Sequenced material: blood, either unsorted or a sorted T cell fraction (not recorded which). The receptor source for this set is a male donor with ankylosing spondylitis.

This clonotype was counted many times. The chain couples TRBV29-1 to TRBJ2-5; a weak D match, TRBD2 (6 bases). Germline V gene sequence: CDR1 SQVTM, CDR2 ANQGSEA. This CDR3 spans 13 amino acids. Trimming stripped 8 bases from V and 5 bases from J, with 18 bases between. In DNA, the CDR3 is TGCAGCTCTGACGGGCGGGATCTGGAGACCCAGTACTTC. This encodes CSSDGRDLETQYF.

Written as DNA, the CDR3 is TGCAGTGCTAGATCCGTGTCGAGCTCCTATAATTCACCCCTCCACTTT. Protein sequence: CSARSVSSSYNSPLHF. The chain links TRBV20-1 to TRBJ1-6; D remains ambiguous. Trimming took off 2 bases at V and 0 bases at J, with 11 bases between the two ends. CDR1 DFQATT and CDR2 SNEGSKA come from the germline V gene (reference sequence). The CDR3 extends over 16 amino acids.

The rearrangement links TRBV15 to TRBJ1-4, with 10 bases lining up with TRBD1. Trimming removed 6 bases from V and 7 bases from J; junction bases left unmatched: 8. The CDR3 sequence is 15 residues long. Looked up from germline, CDR1 is LNHNV and CDR2 is YYDKDF (reference sequence). The CDR3: CATSAGTGVSEKLFF. The CDR3, as DNA: TGTGCCACCAGTGCCGGGACAGGGGTGTCTGAAAAACTGTTTTTT.

This clonotype was picked up a small number of times. This chain links TRBV29-1 with TRBJ2-3, with a weak D call TRBD1 (5 bases). This CDR3 is 16 amino acids long. CDR1 is SQVTM, CDR2 ANQGSEA, per germline. V lost 5 bases and J 0 bases, leaving 18 bases between the germline ends. CDR3 sequence (DNA): TGCAGCGTTTTGGATCCAGGGATCGGTAGCACAGATACGCAGTATTTT. This translates into CSVLDPGIGSTDTQYF.

This clonotype came up a few times. The chain recombines TRBV6-1 with TRBJ2-1; TRBD2 matches 14 bases. Trimming removed 5 bases from V and 9 bases from J; junction bases left unmatched: 9. The length of the CDR3 is 16 residues. Germline values: CDR1 MNHNS, CDR2 SASEGT. The CDR3 loop reads CASSLTRLAGGIEQFF. The CDR3 DNA sequence: TGTGCCAGCAGTCTGACAAGACTAGCGGGAGGGATTGAGCAGTTCTTC.

V and J are TRBV30 and TRBJ2-7; 7 bases align to TRBD1. Germline V gives CDR1 GTSNPN, CDR2 SVGIG (reference sequence). J was trimmed by 0 bases and V by 4 bases; bases with no gene match: 6. CDR3 size: 14 residues. CDR3 bases: TGTGCCTGGAAGCCGGGACAGATCTCCTACGAGCAGTACTTC. Amino acids: CAWKPGQISYEQYF. Together with reference TRBV30 and TRBJ2-7, the CDR3 gives the full variable domain: SQTIHQWPATLVQPVGSPLSLECTVEGTSNPNLYWYRQAAGRGLQLLFYSVGIGQISSEVPQNLSASRPQDRQFILSSKKLLLSDSGFYLCAWKPGQISYEQYFGPGTRLTVT.

The rearrangement uses TRBV20-1 and TRBJ2-1; TRBD2 is a possible D gene (5 bases). From germline, CDR1 is DFQATT and CDR2 SNEGSKA (reference sequence). The CDR3 contains 17 residues. The ends were cut back, 2 bases at V and 6 bases at J, with 23 bases in the middle. CDR3 in amino acids: CSARINEGPPRGNEQFF. The CDR3, as DNA: TGCAGTGCTAGAATTAATGAGGGTCCCCCCCGCGGCAATGAGCAGTTCTTC.

The rearrangement links TRBV25-1 to TRBJ1-4, with TRBD1 as a possible D gene (6 bases). The CDR3 extends over 14 amino acids. V was clipped by 7 bases and J by 4 bases, with 13 bases between them. Germline assignment: CDR1 MGHDK and CDR2 SYGVNS. CDR3 nucleotides: TGTGCCAGCACCAACAGGGAGGGTAATGAAAAACTGTTTTTT. It codes for CASTNREGNEKLFF. Full variable domain (missing parts from reference TRBV25-1 and TRBJ1-4): EADIYQTPRYLVIGTGKKITLECSQTMGHDKMYWYQQDPGMELHLIHYSYGVNSTEKGDLSSESTVSRIRTEHFPLTLESARPSHTSQYLCASTNREGNEKLFFGSGTQLSVL.

This clonotype was counted between two and nine times. The chain combines TRBV7-9 with TRBJ1-5; a possible D gene is TRBD1 (6 bases). CDR1 is SEHNR, CDR2 FQNEAQ, per germline (reference sequence). CDR3 size: 16 residues. Trimming cost V 1 base and J 4 bases, with 14 bases left between them. The CDR3 reads CASSLGGAQQNQPQHF. In nucleotides, the CDR3 is TGTGCCAGCAGCTTAGGGGGGGCTCAGCAGAATCAGCCCCAGCATTTT.

This clonotype was seen a handful of times. The chain recombines TRBV7-6 with TRBJ1-4, with 10 bases matching TRBD1. CDR1 is SGHVS, CDR2 FNYEAQ, per germline. The CDR3 has 15 amino acids. With V trimmed by 11 bases and J by 4 bases, 10 bases remained unmatched. The CDR3 DNA is TGTGCCGGGGACGACAGGGGGCCGTGTAATGAAAAACTGTTTTTT. It encodes CAGDDRGPCNEKLFF.

The rearrangement uses TRBV12-3 or TRBV12-4 and TRBJ2-7, with D unresolved. CDR3 length equals 13 residues. The V and J ends lost 8 bases and 1 base respectively, with 12 bases between them. The CDR3 nucleotides are TGTGCCAGCTACCGTGGCGGATCCTACGAGCAGTACTTC. This codes for CASYRGGSYEQYF.

This clonotype was counted a few times. J is TRBJ1-5 and V is TRBV7-2, with a possible D match to TRBD1 (5 bases). The germline CDR1 and CDR2 sequences are SGHTA and FQGNSA. The CDR3 is made up of 14 amino acids. Trimming pared 1 base from V and 3 bases from J, leaving 7 bases between. CDR3 DNA: TGTGCCAGCAGCTTAGTGGGGCCCAATCAGCCCCAGCATTTT. It is translated as CASSLVGPNQPQHF.

The rearrangement joins TRBV20-1 to TRBJ1-4; D gene unclear. Trimming stripped 0 bases from V and 4 bases from J, with 0 bases between. The CDR3 length is 11 residues. From germline, CDR1 is DFQATT and CDR2 SNEGSKA (reference sequence). The CDR3 spells CSARDNEKLFF. The CDR3 DNA is TGCAGTGCTAGAGATAATGAAAAACTGTTTTTT.

This clonotype was seen ten or more times. The chain has TRBV5-1 and TRBJ2-7; perhaps TRBD2 as D (5 bases). The CDR3 totals 13 residues. The V and J ends lost 0 bases and 5 bases respectively, with 9 bases between them. In germline, CDR1 is SGHRS, CDR2 YFSETQ. The CDR3 region has the DNA TGCGCCAGCAGCTTGGAGGTGGGAGACGAGCAGTACGTC. Translated: CASSLEVGDEQYV.

This clonotype came up many times. CDR3 residues: CASSQSRGSLAGYTF. In DNA form, the CDR3 reads TGTGCCAGCAGCCAATCTAGGGGATCGCTTGCTGGCTACACCTTC. The chain has TRBV14 and TRBJ1-2; the D gene is possibly TRBD1 (5 bases). CDR3 size: 15 residues. Trimming shortened V by 2 bases and J by 7 bases, and 17 bases separated the two germline ends. Germline CDR1 and CDR2: SGHDN and FVKESK.

This clonotype appeared many times. The gene calls are TRBV5-5 and TRBJ2-5; the D gene is possibly TRBD1 (6 bases). Between the trimmed V and J ends, which lost 6 bases and 0 bases, there was a span of 15 bases. The CDR3 sequence is 15 residues long. Per germline, CDR1 SGHKS and CDR2 YYEKEE (reference sequence). The CDR3, as DNA: TGTGCCAGCACCTCCTTGGGACAAAACCAAGAGACCCAGTACTTC. Translation: CASTSLGQNQETQYF.

V gene TRBV5-1 combines with J gene TRBJ2-7, with a tentative D call TRBD1 (6 bases). Germline V gives CDR1 SGHRS, CDR2 YFSETQ. The CDR3 totals 15 residues. Trimming removed 4 bases from V and 0 bases from J, with 14 bases in between. The CDR3 coding sequence is TGCGCCAGCAGCGGAACCGGGACACTCTCCTACGAGCAGTACTTC. It encodes CASSGTGTLSYEQYF.

In this sample, this clonotype turned up many times. This sequence joins TRBV12-3 or TRBV12-4 and TRBJ2-2; D gene uncertain. The CDR3 consists of 12 residues. Trimming cost V 6 bases and J 5 bases, with 7 bases left between them. The CDR3 loop is CASSASTGELFF. For the CDR3, the DNA is TGTGCCAGCAGCGCAAGTACCGGGGAGCTGTTTTTT.

V usage is TRBV2 and J usage is TRBJ2-5, with TRBD1 identical over 9 bases. V lost 7 bases, J lost 5 bases, and 8 bases stayed unmatched. This CDR3 has 14 amino acids. Germline V CDR1 and CDR2: SNHLY, FYNNEI. The CDR3 is CASTTDRGGETQYF. CDR3 in DNA: TGTGCCAGCACCACGGACAGGGGAGGGGAGACCCAGTACTTC.

This clonotype appeared many times. This chain's CDR3 is CASSQFLAQETQYF. The CDR3 DNA sequence: TGCGCCAGCAGCCAATTTTTGGCTCAAGAGACCCAGTACTTC. This chain connects TRBV4-1 to TRBJ2-5; no reliable D call. The CDR3 totals 14 residues. Trimming stripped 2 bases from V and 2 bases from J, with 9 bases between. Germline V lookup: CDR1 MGHRA, CDR2 YSYEKL.

This clonotype was observed a handful of times. This chain connects TRBV18 to TRBJ1-5; no definite D call. Trimming took off 6 bases at V and 7 bases at J, with 10 bases between the two ends. This CDR3 is built from 12 residues. Germline-derived CDR1 and CDR2 are KGHSH and LQKENI. This CDR3 reads CASSARNQPQHF. The CDR3 DNA sequence: TGTGCCAGCTCGGCTCGAAACCAGCCCCAGCATTTT.

This chain joins TRBV7-2 and TRBJ1-5, with D possibly matching TRBD1 (5 bases). The germline V and J ends were trimmed by 1 base and 0 bases, with 13 bases remaining between them. The CDR3 extends over 17 amino acids. Germline V gene sequence: CDR1 SGHTA, CDR2 FQGNSA. The CDR3 sequence is CASSLGLWGNSNQPQHF. CDR3 coding DNA: TGTGCCAGCAGCTTAGGGCTTTGGGGGAATAGCAATCAGCCCCAGCATTTT.

The rearrangement joins TRBV30 to TRBJ1-2, with D possibly matching TRBD1 (5 bases). Per the germline V gene, CDR1 is GTSNPN and CDR2 is SVGIG (reference sequence). The length of the CDR3 is 12 residues. The DNA of the CDR3 is TGTGCGAACAGGAGGTCTAACTATGGCTACACCTTC. It translates to CANRRSNYGYTF. Drawing the rest from reference TRBV30 and TRBJ1-2, the complete variable domain is SQTIHQWPATLVQPVGSPLSLECTVEGTSNPNLYWYRQAAGRGLQLLFYSVGIGQISSEVPQNLSASRPQDRQFILSSKKLLLSDSGFYLCANRRSNYGYTFGSGTRLTVV.

The chain links TRBV2 to TRBJ2-1; D perhaps matches TRBD2 (5 bases). The CDR3 runs to 15 residues. CDR1 is SNHLY, CDR2 FYNNEI, per germline. Trimming removed 3 bases at V and 2 bases at J, with 11 bases between. CDR3 nucleotide sequence: TGTGCCAGCAGTGAGGAAAGCGGAGCCTACAATGAGCAGTTCTTC. The encoded protein is CASSEESGAYNEQFF.

This clonotype appeared many times. V and J are TRBV11-3 and TRBJ1-2; no clear D gene. The V and J ends lost 0 bases and 7 bases respectively, with 6 bases between them. The CDR3 has 12 residues. Looked up from germline, CDR1 is SGHNT and CDR2 is YENEEA. CDR3: CASSLDLVGYTF. The CDR3 region has the DNA TGTGCCAGCAGCTTAGACCTGGTTGGCTACACCTTC.

V and J are TRBV12-3 or TRBV12-4 and TRBJ1-5; D perhaps matches TRBD1 (5 bases). V lost 11 bases to trimming and J lost 4 bases, with 33 bases between them. The CDR3 extends over 19 amino acids. DNA for the CDR3: TGTGCCTTCATTTACGACGGGACCCTCGGAGTACCAATAAATCAGCCCCAGCATTTT. Encoded protein: CAFIYDGTLGVPINQPQHF.

This clonotype occurred many times. The chain links TRBV5-1 to TRBJ2-5; a weak D match, TRBD2 (6 bases). The CDR3 spans 15 residues. Between the trimmed V and J ends, which lost 3 bases and 4 bases, there was a span of 16 bases. CDR1 SGHRS and CDR2 YFSETQ come from the germline V gene. CDR3 amino acids: CASSSWEEDPETQYF. CDR3 coding DNA: TGCGCCAGCAGCTCGTGGGAGGAGGACCCAGAGACCCAGTACTTC.

V usage is TRBV4-1 and J usage is TRBJ1-1; D is undetermined. Between the trimmed V and J ends, which lost 7 bases and 3 bases, there was a span of 27 bases. The CDR3 length is 18 residues. Germline V gene data show CDR1 as MGHRA and CDR2 as YSYEKL. The CDR3 bases are TGCGCCAGCACCTTAAAGATCGTTACCTCAAGGGTAGACACTGAAGCTTTCTTT. Translation gives CASTLKIVTSRVDTEAFF.

This clonotype came up a few times. The chain carries TRBV25-1 and TRBJ2-5; no reliable D call. This CDR3 is built from 15 residues. Looked up from germline, CDR1 is MGHDK and CDR2 is SYGVNS. Trimming pared 5 bases from V and 5 bases from J, leaving 18 bases between. The CDR3 sequence is CASSRFETSRETQYF. As DNA, the CDR3 is TGTGCCAGCAGTAGGTTTGAGACCTCGAGGGAGACCCAGTACTTC.

This rearrangement joins TRBV6-1 to TRBJ2-5; D call uncertain. This CDR3 is built from 13 residues. Germline V CDR1 and CDR2: MNHNS, SASEGT. Trimming shortened V by 8 bases and J by 2 bases, and 12 bases separated the two germline ends. The CDR3 reads CASLGYGQETQYF. The CDR3 coding sequence is TGTGCCAGCTTGGGGTATGGTCAAGAGACCCAGTACTTC.

In its sample, this clonotype was seen a few times. This sequence joins TRBV11-3 and TRBJ2-2; D may be TRBD2 (6 bases). Trimming shortened V by 4 bases and J by 7 bases, and 22 bases separated the two germline ends. The CDR3 length is 17 residues. Germline V gene lookup returns CDR1 SGHNT and CDR2 YENEEA. CDR3 nucleotides: TGTGCCAGCAGCTCCCTAGGGAGGTGGGAGAGTTACGGGGAGCTGTTTTTT. Translated, it gives CASSSLGRWESYGELFF. The variable domain in full, completed from reference TRBV11-3 and TRBJ2-2, reads EAGVVQSPRYKIIEKKQPVAFWCNPISGHNTLYWYLQNLGQGPELLIRYENEEAVDDSQLPKDRFSAERLKGVDSTLKIQPAELGDSAVYLCASSSLGRWESYGELFFGEGSRLTVL.

This clonotype turned up a few times. The genes are TRBV20-1 and TRBJ1-1, with D unresolved. The CDR3 is 15 amino acids. Between the trimmed V and J ends, which lost 3 bases and 5 bases, there was a span of 19 bases. Germline CDR1 is DFQATT and CDR2 is SNEGSKA (reference sequence). Written as DNA, the CDR3 is TGCAGTGCTAGCGAGCCCGGTCGAGGGAGTACTGAAGCTTTCTTT. The encoded protein is CSASEPGRGSTEAFF.